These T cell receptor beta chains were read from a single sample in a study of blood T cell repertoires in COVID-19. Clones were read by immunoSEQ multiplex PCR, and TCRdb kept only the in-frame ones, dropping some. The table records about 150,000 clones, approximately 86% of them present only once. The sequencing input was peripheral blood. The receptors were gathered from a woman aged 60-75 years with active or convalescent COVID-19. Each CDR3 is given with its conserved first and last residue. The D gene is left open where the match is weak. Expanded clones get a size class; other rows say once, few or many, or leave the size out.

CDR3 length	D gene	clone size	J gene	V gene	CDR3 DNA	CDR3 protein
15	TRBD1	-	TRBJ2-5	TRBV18	TGTGCCAGCTCACCACTACAGGGGGCGCGAGAGACCCAGTACTTC	CASSPLQGARETQYF
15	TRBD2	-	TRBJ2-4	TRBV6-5	TGTGCCAGCAGTTACTCGCCCGGGGGGTGGGACATTCAGTACTTC	CASSYSPGGWDIQYF
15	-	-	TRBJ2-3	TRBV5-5	TGTGCCAGCAGCCCCGATCTGGGGGGGGCGGATACGCAGTATTTT	CASSPDLGGADTQYF
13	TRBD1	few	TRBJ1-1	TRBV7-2	TGTGCCAGCAGCCAGGGGGCGAACACTGAAGCTTTCTTT	CASSQGANTEAFF
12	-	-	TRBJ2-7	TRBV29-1	TGCAGCGTTACAGGGAACTCTGACGAGCAGTACTTC	CSVTGNSDEQYF
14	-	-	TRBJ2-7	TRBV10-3	TGTGCCATCAGTGTGGAGGGTGCCTCCTACGAGCAGTACTTC	CAISVEGASYEQYF
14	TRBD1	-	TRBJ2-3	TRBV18	TGTGCCAGCTCACCAGGGACAGGCCGGGATACGCAGTATTTT	CASSPGTGRDTQYF
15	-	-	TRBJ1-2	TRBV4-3	TGCGCCAGCAGCCAAGATAAGTCCAGTGGCTATGGCTACACCTTC	CASSQDKSSGYGYTF
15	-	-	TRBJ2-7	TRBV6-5	TGTGCCAGCAGGGGAGGCAGTAGCGTCGCCTACGAGCAGTACTTC	CASRGGSSVAYEQYF
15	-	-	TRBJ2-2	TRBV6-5	TGTGCCAGCAGTTACTCTCCAGGGGCCACCGGGGAGCTGTTTTTT	CASSYSPGATGELFF
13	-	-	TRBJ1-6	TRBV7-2	TGTGCCAGCAGGATAGCCGGGAATTCACCCCTCCACTTT	CASRIAGNSPLHF
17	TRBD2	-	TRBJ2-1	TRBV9	TGTGCCAGCAGCGCGACCCGGGGACTAGCGGGCCTCAATGAGCAGTTCTTC	CASSATRGLAGLNEQFF
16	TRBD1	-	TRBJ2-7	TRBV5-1	TGCGCCAGCAGCTCCGATCCCGGGACAGGGTTCTCCGAGCAGTACTTC	CASSSDPGTGFSEQYF
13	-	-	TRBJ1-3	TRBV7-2	TGTGCCAGCAGCTTGTACTCTGGAAACACCATATATTTT	CASSLYSGNTIYF
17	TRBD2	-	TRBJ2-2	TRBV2	TGTGCCAGCAGTGAGATGATAGCGGGAGAGAACACCGGGGAGCTGTTTTTT	CASSEMIAGENTGELFF
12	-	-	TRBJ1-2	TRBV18	TGTGCCAGCTCACCCGGACTTTGGGGCTACACCTTC	CASSPGLWGYTF
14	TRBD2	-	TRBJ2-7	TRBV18	TGTGCCACCAAAAGCGGGGGGGATTTCTACGAGCAGTACTTC	CATKSGGDFYEQYF
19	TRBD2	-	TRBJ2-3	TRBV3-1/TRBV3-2	TGTGCCAGCAGCCAAGATCGGAGCGGGGGGCGCGACCCCACAGATACGCAGTATTTT	CASSQDRSGGRDPTDTQYF
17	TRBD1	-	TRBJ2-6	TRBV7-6	TGTGCCAGCAGCTCCACAGGGGGCGTAGGTGGGGCCAACGTCCTGACTTTC	CASSSTGGVGGANVLTF
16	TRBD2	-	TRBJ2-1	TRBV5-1	TGCGCCAGCAGCCCTACCCTACTAGCGGATTACAATGAGCAGTTCTTC	CASSPTLLADYNEQFF
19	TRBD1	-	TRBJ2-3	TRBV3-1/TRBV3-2	TGTGCCAGCAGCCAAGATATTTCTCGGACAGGGGTCGAAATAGATACGCAGTATTTT	CASSQDISRTGVEIDTQYF
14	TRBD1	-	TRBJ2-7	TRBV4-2	TGTGCCAGCAGCCAAGCACAGGGGGCGTACGAGCAGTACTTC	CASSQAQGAYEQYF
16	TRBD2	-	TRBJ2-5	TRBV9	TGTGCCAGCAGCGAGCGGGGGGGCATTTCTAAAGAGACCCAGTACTTC	CASSERGGISKETQYF
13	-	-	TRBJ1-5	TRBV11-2	TGTGCCAGCAGCTTAGGGCCGAATCAGCCCCAGCATTTT	CASSLGPNQPQHF
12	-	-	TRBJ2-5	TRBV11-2	TGTGCCAGCAGCCCCCTCCAAGAGACCCAGTACTTC	CASSPLQETQYF
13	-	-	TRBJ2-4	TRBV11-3	TGTGCCAGCAGCACTGGAGGGGAGAACATTCAGTACTTC	CASSTGGENIQYF
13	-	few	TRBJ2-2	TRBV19	TGTGCCAGTAGTACGGAGAGGACCGGGGAGCTGTTTTTT	CASSTERTGELFF
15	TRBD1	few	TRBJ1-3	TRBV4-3	TGCGCCAGCAGCCTACGACAGGGAGATGGAAACACCATATATTTT	CASSLRQGDGNTIYF
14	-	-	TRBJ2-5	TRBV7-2	TGTGCCAGCAGCTCCGAGGGGGCGGGGGAGACCCAGTACTTC	CASSSEGAGETQYF
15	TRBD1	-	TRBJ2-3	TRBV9	TGTGCCAGCAGCGTATTAGGGACAGGGGTAGATACGCAGTATTTT	CASSVLGTGVDTQYF
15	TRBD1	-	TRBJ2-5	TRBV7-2	TGTGCCAGCAGCTCTGTATCCGGGACAGGCGAGACCCAGTACTTC	CASSSVSGTGETQYF
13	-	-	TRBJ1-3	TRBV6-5	TGTGCCAGCAGCCCGGGAACTGGAAACACCATATATTTT	CASSPGTGNTIYF
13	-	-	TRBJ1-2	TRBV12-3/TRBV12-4	TGTGCCAGCAGTACCACAGGGCGGTATGGCTACACCTTC	CASSTTGRYGYTF
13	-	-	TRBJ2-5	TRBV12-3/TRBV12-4	TGTGCCAGCAGCTCACAGATCGAAGAGACCCAGTACTTC	CASSSQIEETQYF
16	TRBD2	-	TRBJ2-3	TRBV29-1	TGCAGCGTTGAAGCCCTGGCAAGCGGGGGAGCAGATACGCAGTATTTT	CSVEALASGGADTQYF
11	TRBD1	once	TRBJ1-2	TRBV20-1	TGCAGTGGACAGGGGGCGGAAGGCTACACCTTC	CSGQGAEGYTF
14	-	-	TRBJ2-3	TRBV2	TGTGCCAGCAGTGAGAGAGGGATCGTAGATACGCAGTATTTT	CASSERGIVDTQYF
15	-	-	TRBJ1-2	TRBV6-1	TGTGCCAGCAGTGAAGTGGGCAGGGTGGACTATGGCTACACCTTC	CASSEVGRVDYGYTF
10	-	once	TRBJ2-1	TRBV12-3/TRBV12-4	TGTGCCAGCAGCAACAATGAGCAGTTCTTC	CASSNNEQFF
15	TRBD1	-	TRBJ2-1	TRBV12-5	TGTGCTAGTGCCCTCGGACAGGGGGCGCTGAATGAGCAGTTCTTC	CASALGQGALNEQFF
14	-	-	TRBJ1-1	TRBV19	TGTGCCAGTAGTATGGGGACCCTAGCGACTGAAGCTTTCTTT	CASSMGTLATEAFF
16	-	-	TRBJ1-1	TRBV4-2	TGTGCCAGCAGCCAAAAATGGACAGCAATGAACACTGAAGCTTTCTTT	CASSQKWTAMNTEAFF
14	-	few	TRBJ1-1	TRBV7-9	TGTGCCAGCAGCTTACTGACAGGGAACACTGAAGCTTTCTTT	CASSLLTGNTEAFF
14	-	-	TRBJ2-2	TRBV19	TGTGCCAGTAGTATGGACAGGAACACCGGGGAGCTGTTTTTT	CASSMDRNTGELFF
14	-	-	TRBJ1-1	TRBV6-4	TGTGCCAGCAGGCCGGACTGGCTTAACACTGAAGCTTTCTTT	CASRPDWLNTEAFF
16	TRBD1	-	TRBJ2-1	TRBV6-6	TGTGCCAGCAGAAAGTTGACAGGGGGGACCTACAATGAGCAGTTCTTC	CASRKLTGGTYNEQFF
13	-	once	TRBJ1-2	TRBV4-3	TGCGCCAGCAGCCAAGATAGGGCGGGGATCAACACCTTC	CASSQDRAGINTF